Following are 19 T cell receptor beta chains from one sample sequenced in a study of T cells in Graves' hyperthyroidism and ophthalmopathy. Regions amplified from RNA transcripts were the TCR beta CDR3 regions. The primer set for the first-round RT-PCR of the TCR CDR3 was HTBI. TCRdb redid the calling of the multiplex PCR reads with MiXCR, one entry per CDR3 protein. The profile shows 200,000 to 250,000 distinct CDR3 sequences, about a sixth of them singletons. The sequencing input was blood. Receptors originate from a woman under 30 with Graves' ophthalmopathy.

The J gene is TRBJ2-5, the V gene TRBV10-2, with TRBD1 as a possible D gene (6 bases). Germline loops: CDR1 WSHSY, CDR2 SAAADI. This CDR3 contains 14 residues. V lost 2 bases and J 3 bases, leaving 10 bases between the germline ends. CDR3 DNA sequence: TGCGCCAGCAGTGAGAGGGCAGGGGAAGAGACCCAGTACTTC. This codes for CASSERAGEETQYF.

This clonotype turned up a few times. With a much larger clone just one base away, this may be a read error. V is TRBV6-6 and J is TRBJ2-7, with TRBD1 matching 11 bases. CDR1 and CDR2 from the germline V gene are MNHNY and SVGAGI (reference sequence). The J segment lost 7 bases and the V segment lost 0 bases, leaving 8 bases of the junction unmatched. The CDR3 length is 16 residues. The CDR3 sequence: CASSYSSGTGGDEQYF. DNA of the CDR3: TGTGCCAGCAGTTACTCATCCGGGACAGGGGGGGATGAGCAGTACTTC.

This clonotype has a count of ten or more. The chain is built from TRBV5-1 and TRBJ1-2; D is possibly TRBD1 (6 bases). The germline V gene has CDR1 SGHRS and CDR2 YFSETQ. The CDR3 runs 16 residues. The V gene lost 3 bases and the J gene lost 5 bases, with 20 bases spanning the gap. DNA of the CDR3: TGCGCCAGCAGCTCTGGTTCAGGGGCCATGGATTATGGCTACACCTTC. This codes for CASSSGSGAMDYGYTF.

This clonotype was counted ten times or more. CDR3 sequence reads: CSALSPSTDTQYF. For the CDR3, the DNA is TGCAGTGCTTTAAGCCCGAGCACAGATACGCAGTATTTT. V and J are TRBV20-1 and TRBJ2-3; no clear D. The CDR3 is 13 residues long. CDR1 and CDR2 (germline): DFQATT, SNEGSKA (reference sequence). Trimming took 5 bases from V and 0 from J, leaving 9 bases between them.

This clonotype was recorded at least ten times. CDR3 coding DNA: TGTGCCAGCAGCTTAGTTCGAGTCAACATGGCGGATACGCAGTATTTT. Translating it yields CASSLVRVNMADTQYF. The chain links TRBV7-9 to TRBJ2-3; D ambiguous. V shed 1 base and J shed 6 bases, with 17 bases lying between them. The germline CDR1 and CDR2 sequences are SEHNR and FQNEAQ (reference sequence). This CDR3 comprises 16 residues.

This clonotype has at least ten counts. This chain's CDR3 is CASSDSGHPDTQYF. Written as DNA, the CDR3 is TGTGCCAGCAGCGATAGCGGTCACCCAGATACGCAGTATTTT. This rearrangement joins TRBV9 to TRBJ2-3; D may be TRBD2 (6 bases). The CDR3 totals 14 residues. The V end was cut by 3 bases, the J end by 4 bases, with 12 bases between. Germline V gene sequence: CDR1 SGDLS, CDR2 YYNGEE.

This rearrangement joins TRBV19 to TRBJ2-7; 10 nucleotides match TRBD2. Per germline, CDR1 LNHDA and CDR2 SQIVND (reference sequence). The trim removed 6 bases at V and 0 bases at J, leaving 5 bases unmatched. The CDR3 is 15 residues long. CDR3 sequence reads: CASSQIAGGSYEQYF. The CDR3 DNA follows: TGTGCCAGTAGCCAGATAGCGGGGGGCTCCTACGAGCAGTACTTC.

This clonotype was recorded many times. This sequence joins TRBV4-3 and TRBJ1-6, with TRBD1 matching over 8 bases. J lost 10 bases, V lost 0 bases, and 17 bases had no gene match. Germline CDR1 and CDR2: LGHNA and YSLEER. The CDR3 length is 19 residues. This CDR3 reads CASSQEGDRTGILGSPLHF. The CDR3 DNA is TGCGCCAGCAGCCAAGAAGGGGACAGGACAGGAATTTTAGGATCACCCCTCCACTTT.

The table lists this clonotype with many counts. The gene calls are TRBV28 and TRBJ1-2; D not resolved. CDR1 MDHEN and CDR2 SYDVKM come from the germline V gene. Trimming removed 3 bases at V and 4 bases at J, with 15 bases between. The CDR3 contains 15 residues. The CDR3 is CASSLPRNSFYGYTF. The CDR3 region has the DNA TGTGCCAGCAGTTTGCCCAGGAACTCCTTCTATGGCTACACCTTC.

This clonotype was counted at least ten times. The chain couples TRBV4-1 to TRBJ1-5; D remains ambiguous. V lost 3 bases and J 3 bases, leaving 6 bases between the germline ends. Germline CDR1 is MGHRA and CDR2 is YSYEKL. CDR3 size: 13 residues. CDR3 coding DNA: TGCGCCAGCAGCCATGTGCCCAATCAGCCCCAGCATTTT. Amino acids: CASSHVPNQPQHF.

In DNA, the CDR3 is TGTGCCAGCAGACTCGGGACTTTCCCGAACTCCTACGAGCAGTACTTC. Residues: CASRLGTFPNSYEQYF. The rearrangement joins TRBV4-2 to TRBJ2-7; possibly TRBD2 for D (6 bases). This CDR3 is 16 amino acids long. Germline V gene data show CDR1 as LGHNA and CDR2 as YNFKEQ. The germline V and J ends were trimmed by 6 bases and 0 bases, with 18 bases remaining between them.

On this clonotype: A much larger clone is a single base away; this may be a read error. J is TRBJ2-2 and V is TRBV5-1; a weak D match, TRBD2 (5 bases). Per the germline V gene, CDR1 is SGHRS and CDR2 is YFSETQ. The CDR3 has 12 residues. The CDR3 coding sequence is TGCGCCAGCAGCTTGACCACCGGGGAGCTGCTTTTT. It encodes CASSLTTGELLF.

The rearrangement joins TRBV12-3 or TRBV12-4 to TRBJ1-1; D unresolved. V lost 6 bases and J lost 8, with 13 bases in between. This CDR3 comprises 12 residues. CDR3 protein: CASRRTWTEAFF. In nucleotides, the CDR3 is TGTGCCAGCAGACGAACATGGACCGAAGCTTTCTTT.

This clonotype was recorded many times. The chain combines TRBV27 with TRBJ2-7, with 8 bases aligning to TRBD2. Germline V gene data show CDR1 as MNHEY and CDR2 as SMNVEV (reference sequence). CDR3 length equals 15 residues. Germline trimming cut 3 bases from V and 4 bases from J; bases unmatched to any gene: 8. CDR3 sequence reads: CASSLIGGVPYEQYF. In DNA, the CDR3 is TGTGCCAGCAGTTTGATCGGGGGGGTCCCATACGAGCAGTACTTC.

J is TRBJ1-1 and V is TRBV11-1; D is undetermined. The CDR3 contains 14 residues. Trimming left V 0 bases short and J 4 bases short, with 9 bases between. The germline CDR1 and CDR2 sequences are SGHAT and FQDESV (reference sequence). CDR3 coding DNA: TGTGCCAGCAGCTTAGCAGGGCCAACCACTGAAGCTTTCTTT. Amino acids: CASSLAGPTTEAFF.

At least ten counts were recorded for this clonotype. CDR3 in amino acids: CSARGDRVFGQPQHF. The DNA for the CDR3 is TGCAGTGCTAGAGGGGACAGGGTATTCGGTCAGCCCCAGCATTTT. The J gene is TRBJ1-5, the V gene TRBV20-1; 9 nucleotides agree with TRBD1. Germline trimming cut 1 base from V and 6 bases from J; bases unmatched to any gene: 7. CDR1 is DFQATT, CDR2 SNEGSKA, per germline (reference sequence). There are 15 residues in the CDR3.

As regards this clonotype: This may arise from a read error, as a much more abundant clone is one base away. The rearrangement uses TRBV20-1 and TRBJ1-4; a weak D match, TRBD1 (6 bases). The germline V and J ends were trimmed by 6 bases and 0 bases, with 23 bases remaining between them. This CDR3 is 18 amino acids long. The germline V gene has CDR1 DFQATT and CDR2 SNEGSKA (reference sequence). The CDR3 nucleotides read TGCAGTGCACCCCCGGGACACACTTATACTGCAACTAATGAAAAACTGTTTTTT. Translated: CSAPPGHTYTATNEKLFF.

In this sample, this clonotype turned up many times. Here the CDR3 DNA reads TGTGCCAGTCGAGGGGGTAACTATGGCTACACCTTC. Protein sequence: CASRGGNYGYTF. This chain connects TRBV11-2 to TRBJ1-2; D perhaps matches TRBD1 (6 bases). Germline loops: CDR1 SGHAT, CDR2 FQNNGV. The CDR3 length is 12 residues. Deletions cut 9 bases from V and 1 base from J, with 9 bases between.

This clonotype was observed a handful of times. This chain joins TRBV19 and TRBJ1-2; D is undetermined. The CDR3 length is 12 residues. Germline CDR1 reads LNHDA; CDR2 reads SQIVND (reference sequence). The ends were cut back, 3 bases at V and 8 bases at J, with 10 bases in the middle. The CDR3: CASSMFGGGYTF. DNA of the CDR3: TGTGCCAGTAGTATGTTTGGAGGGGGCTACACCTTC.